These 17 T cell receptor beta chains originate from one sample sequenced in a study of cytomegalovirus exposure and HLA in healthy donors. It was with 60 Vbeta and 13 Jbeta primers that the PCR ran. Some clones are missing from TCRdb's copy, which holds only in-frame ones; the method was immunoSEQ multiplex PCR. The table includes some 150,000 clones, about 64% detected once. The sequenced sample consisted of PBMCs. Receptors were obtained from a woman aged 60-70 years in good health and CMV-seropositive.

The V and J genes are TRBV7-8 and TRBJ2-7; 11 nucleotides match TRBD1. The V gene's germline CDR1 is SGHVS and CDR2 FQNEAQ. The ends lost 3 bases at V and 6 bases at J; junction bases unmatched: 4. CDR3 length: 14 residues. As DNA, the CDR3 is TGTGCCAGCAGCTTCGGACAGGGGGCAGTCGAGCAGTACTTC. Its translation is CASSFGQGAVEQYF. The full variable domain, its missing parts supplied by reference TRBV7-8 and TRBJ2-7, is GAGVSQSPRYKVAKRGQDVALRCDPISGHVSLFWYQQALGQGPEFLTYFQNEAQLDKSGLPSDRFFAERPEGSVSTLKIQRTQQEDSAVYLCASSFGQGAVEQYFGPGTRLTVT.

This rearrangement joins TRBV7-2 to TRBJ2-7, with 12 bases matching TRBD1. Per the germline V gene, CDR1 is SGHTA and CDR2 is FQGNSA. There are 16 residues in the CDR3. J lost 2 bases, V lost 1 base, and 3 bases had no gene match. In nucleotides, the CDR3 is TGTGCCAGCAGCTTAGGAGGGACAGGGGGCGCCTACGAGCAGTACTTC. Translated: CASSLGGTGGAYEQYF.

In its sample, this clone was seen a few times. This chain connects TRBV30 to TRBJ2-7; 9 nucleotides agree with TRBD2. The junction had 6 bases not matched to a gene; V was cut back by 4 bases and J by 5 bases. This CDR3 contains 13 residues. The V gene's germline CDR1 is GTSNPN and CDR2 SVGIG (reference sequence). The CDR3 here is CAWKRAGGNEQYF. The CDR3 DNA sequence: TGTGCCTGGAAAAGAGCGGGAGGAAACGAGCAGTACTTC.

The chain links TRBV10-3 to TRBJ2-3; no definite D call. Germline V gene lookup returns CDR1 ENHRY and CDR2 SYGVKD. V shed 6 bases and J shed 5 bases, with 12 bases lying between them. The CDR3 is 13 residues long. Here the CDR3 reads CAIRGSDLDTQYF. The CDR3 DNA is TGTGCCATCAGGGGCTCTGACCTAGATACGCAGTATTTT.

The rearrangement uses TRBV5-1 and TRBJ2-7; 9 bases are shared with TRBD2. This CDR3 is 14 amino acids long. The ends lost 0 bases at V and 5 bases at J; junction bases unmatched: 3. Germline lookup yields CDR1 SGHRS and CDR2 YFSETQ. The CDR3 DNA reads TGCGCCAGCAGCTTGGTAGCGGGAGACGACGAGCAGTACTTC. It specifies CASSLVAGDDEQYF.

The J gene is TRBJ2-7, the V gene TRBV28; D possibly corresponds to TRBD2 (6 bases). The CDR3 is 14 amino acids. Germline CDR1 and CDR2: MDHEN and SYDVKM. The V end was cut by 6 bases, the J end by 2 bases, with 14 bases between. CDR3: CASSPAGFTYEQYF. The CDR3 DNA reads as TGTGCCAGCAGCCCGGCGGGATTCACCTACGAGCAGTACTTC.

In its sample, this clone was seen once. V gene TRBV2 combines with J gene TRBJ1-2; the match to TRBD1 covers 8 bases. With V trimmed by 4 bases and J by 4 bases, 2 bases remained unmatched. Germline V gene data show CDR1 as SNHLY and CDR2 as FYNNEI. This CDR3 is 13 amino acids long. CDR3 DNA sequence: TGTGCCAGCAGTGGGGACAGGCTCTATGGCTACACCTTC. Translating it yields CASSGDRLYGYTF. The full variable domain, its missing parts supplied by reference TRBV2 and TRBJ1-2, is EPEVTQTPSHQVTQMGQEVILRCVPISNHLYFYWYRQILGQKVEFLVSFYNNEISEKSEIFDDQFSVERPDGSNFTLKIRSTKLEDSAMYFCASSGDRLYGYTFGSGTRLTVV.

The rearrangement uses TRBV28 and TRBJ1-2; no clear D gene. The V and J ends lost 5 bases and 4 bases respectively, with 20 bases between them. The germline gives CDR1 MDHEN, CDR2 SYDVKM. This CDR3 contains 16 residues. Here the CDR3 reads CASSPMGRLSLYGYTF. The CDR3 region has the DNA TGTGCCAGCAGTCCCATGGGCCGACTATCCCTCTATGGCTACACCTTC.

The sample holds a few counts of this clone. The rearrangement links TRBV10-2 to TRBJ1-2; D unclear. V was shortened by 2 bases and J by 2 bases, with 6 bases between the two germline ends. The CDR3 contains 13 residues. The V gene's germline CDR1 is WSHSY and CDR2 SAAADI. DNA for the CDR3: TGCGCCAGCAGTGAGACGGGGAACTATGGCTACACCTTC. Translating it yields CASSETGNYGYTF.

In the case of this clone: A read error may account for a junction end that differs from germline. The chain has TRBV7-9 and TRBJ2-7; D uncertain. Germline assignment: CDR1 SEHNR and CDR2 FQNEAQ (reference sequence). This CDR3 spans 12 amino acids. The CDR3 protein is CSSSSTAHEQYF. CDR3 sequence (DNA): TGTTCCAGCAGCTCTACCGCACACGAGCAGTACTTC.

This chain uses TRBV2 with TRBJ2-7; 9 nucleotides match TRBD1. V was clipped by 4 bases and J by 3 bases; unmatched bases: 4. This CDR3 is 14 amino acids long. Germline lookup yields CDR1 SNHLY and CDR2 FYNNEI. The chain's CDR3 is CASSGDRVNYEQYF. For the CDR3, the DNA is TGTGCCAGCAGTGGGGACAGGGTTAACTACGAGCAGTACTTC. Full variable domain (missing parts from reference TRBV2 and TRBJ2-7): EPEVTQTPSHQVTQMGQEVILRCVPISNHLYFYWYRQILGQKVEFLVSFYNNEISEKSEIFDDQFSVERPDGSNFTLKIRSTKLEDSAMYFCASSGDRVNYEQYFGPGTRLTVT.

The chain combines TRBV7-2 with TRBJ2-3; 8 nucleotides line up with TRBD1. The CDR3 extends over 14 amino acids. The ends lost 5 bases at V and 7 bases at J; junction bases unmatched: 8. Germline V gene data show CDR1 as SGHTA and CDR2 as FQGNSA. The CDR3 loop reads CASSPRTGMNTQYF. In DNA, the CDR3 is TGTGCCAGCAGCCCCCGGACAGGGATGAATACGCAGTATTTT.

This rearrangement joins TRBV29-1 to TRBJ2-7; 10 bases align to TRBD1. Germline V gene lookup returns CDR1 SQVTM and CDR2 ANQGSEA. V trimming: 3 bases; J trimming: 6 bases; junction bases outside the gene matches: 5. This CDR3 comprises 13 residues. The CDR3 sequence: CSVDGTGVSEQYF. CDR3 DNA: TGCAGCGTTGACGGGACAGGGGTCTCCGAGCAGTACTTC.

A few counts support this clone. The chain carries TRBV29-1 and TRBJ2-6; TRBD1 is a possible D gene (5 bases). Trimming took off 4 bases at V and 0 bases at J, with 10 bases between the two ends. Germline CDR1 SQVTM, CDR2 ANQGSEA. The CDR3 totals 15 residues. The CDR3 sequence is CSVGQLGSGANVLTF. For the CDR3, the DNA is TGCAGCGTTGGACAGTTGGGCTCTGGGGCCAACGTCCTGACTTTC.

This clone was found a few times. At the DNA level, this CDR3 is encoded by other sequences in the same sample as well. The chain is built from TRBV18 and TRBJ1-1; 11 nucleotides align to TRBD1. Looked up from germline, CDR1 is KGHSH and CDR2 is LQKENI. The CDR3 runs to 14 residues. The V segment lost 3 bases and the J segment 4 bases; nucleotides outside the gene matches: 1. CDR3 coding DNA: TGTGCCAGCTCACCCGGGACAGGGGGCACTGAAGCTTTCTTT. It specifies CASSPGTGGTEAFF.

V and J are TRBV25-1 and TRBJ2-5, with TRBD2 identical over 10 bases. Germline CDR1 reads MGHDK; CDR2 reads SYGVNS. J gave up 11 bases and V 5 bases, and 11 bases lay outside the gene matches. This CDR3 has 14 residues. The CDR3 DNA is TGTGCCAGCAGTAGGCTAGCGGGAGTGGAAGAGCAGTACTTC. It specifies CASSRLAGVEEQYF.

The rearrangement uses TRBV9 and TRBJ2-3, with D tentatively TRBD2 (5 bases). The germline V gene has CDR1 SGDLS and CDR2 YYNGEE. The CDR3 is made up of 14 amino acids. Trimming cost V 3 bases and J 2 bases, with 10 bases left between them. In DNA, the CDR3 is TGTGCCAGCAGCGGGGCTAGCTCCACAGATACGCAGTATTTT. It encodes CASSGASSTDTQYF. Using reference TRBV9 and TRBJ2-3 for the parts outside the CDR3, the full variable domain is DSGVTQTPKHLITATGQRVTLRCSPRSGDLSVYWYQQSLDQGLQFLIQYYNGEERAKGNILERFSAQQFPDLHSELNLSSLELGDSALYFCASSGASSTDTQYFGPGTRLTVL.